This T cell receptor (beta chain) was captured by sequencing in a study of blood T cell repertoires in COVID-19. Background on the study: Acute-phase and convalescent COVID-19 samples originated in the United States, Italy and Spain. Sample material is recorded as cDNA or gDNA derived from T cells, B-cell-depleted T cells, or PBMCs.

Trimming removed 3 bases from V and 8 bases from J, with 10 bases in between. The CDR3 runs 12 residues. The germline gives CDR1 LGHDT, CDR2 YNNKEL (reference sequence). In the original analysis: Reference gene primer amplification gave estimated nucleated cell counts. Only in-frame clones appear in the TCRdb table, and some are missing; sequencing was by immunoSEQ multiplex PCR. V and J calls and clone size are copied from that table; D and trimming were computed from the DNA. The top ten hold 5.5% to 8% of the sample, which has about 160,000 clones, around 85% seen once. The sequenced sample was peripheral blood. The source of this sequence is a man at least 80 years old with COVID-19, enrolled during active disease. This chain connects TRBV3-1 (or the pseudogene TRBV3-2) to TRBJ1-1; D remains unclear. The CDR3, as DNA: TGTGCCAGCAGCCACTCCAAGCCGGAAGCTTTCTTT. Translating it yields CASSHSKPEAFF.